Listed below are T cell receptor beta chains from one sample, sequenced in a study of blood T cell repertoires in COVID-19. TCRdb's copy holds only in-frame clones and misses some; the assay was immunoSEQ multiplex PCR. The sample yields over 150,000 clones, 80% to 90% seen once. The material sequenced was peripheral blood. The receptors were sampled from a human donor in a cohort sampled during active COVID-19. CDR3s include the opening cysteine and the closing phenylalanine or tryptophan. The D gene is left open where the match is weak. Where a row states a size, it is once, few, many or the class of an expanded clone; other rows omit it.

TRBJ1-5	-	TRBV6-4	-	CASGRETTNSNQPQHF	TGTGCCAGCGGTCGGGAGACAACTAATAGCAATCAGCCCCAGCATTTT
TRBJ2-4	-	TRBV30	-	CAWSATLAKNIQYF	TGTGCCTGGAGCGCGACATTAGCCAAAAACATTCAGTACTTC
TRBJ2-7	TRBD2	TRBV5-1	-	CASSQGLAGDYEQYF	TGCGCCAGCAGCCAGGGACTAGCGGGGGATTACGAGCAGTACTTC
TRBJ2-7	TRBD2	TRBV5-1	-	CASSWRGGVHEQYF	TGCGCCAGCAGCTGGCGGGGAGGGGTCCACGAGCAGTACTTC
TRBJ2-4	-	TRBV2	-	CASSEPGENIQYF	TGTGCCAGCAGTGAGCCCGGGGAAAACATTCAGTACTTC
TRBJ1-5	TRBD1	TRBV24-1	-	CATSDPRQGAPYSNQPQHF	TGTGCCACCAGTGATCCGCGACAGGGGGCCCCTTATAGCAATCAGCCCCAGCATTTT
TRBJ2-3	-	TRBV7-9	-	CASSLMAGTTDTQYF	TGTGCCAGCAGCTTGATGGCGGGAACCACAGATACGCAGTATTTT
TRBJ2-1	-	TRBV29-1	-	CSVELGSSYNEQFF	TGCAGCGTTGAACTCGGGAGCTCCTACAATGAGCAGTTCTTC
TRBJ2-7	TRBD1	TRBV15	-	CATRGTGYHEQYF	TGTGCCACCAGGGGGACAGGGTACCACGAGCAGTACTTC
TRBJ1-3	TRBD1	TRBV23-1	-	CASSQSTGPSGNTIYF	TGCGCCAGCAGTCAGTCGACAGGGCCCTCTGGAAACACCATATATTTT
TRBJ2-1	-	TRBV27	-	CASSPKRYNEQFF	TGTGCCAGCAGTCCGAAGCGGTACAATGAGCAGTTCTTC
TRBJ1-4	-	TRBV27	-	CASSLQGRTNEKLFF	TGTGCCAGCAGTTTACAGGGAAGGACTAATGAAAAACTGTTTTTT
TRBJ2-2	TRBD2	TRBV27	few	CASSDLGGTGELFF	TGTGCCAGCAGTGACTTGGGAGGGACCGGGGAGCTGTTTTTT
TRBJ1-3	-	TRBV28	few	CASRLQVSGNTIYF	TGTGCCAGCAGGCTACAGGTATCGGGAAACACCATATATTTT
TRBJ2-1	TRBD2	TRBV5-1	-	CASSLVAGAPQENEQFF	TGCGCCAGCAGCTTGGTGGCGGGAGCCCCACAGGAGAATGAGCAGTTCTTC
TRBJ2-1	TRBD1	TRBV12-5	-	CASGHPPTGGSYNEQFF	TGTGCTAGTGGCCACCCTCCGACAGGGGGGTCCTACAATGAGCAGTTCTTC
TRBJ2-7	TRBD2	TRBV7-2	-	CASRQLTSDYEQYF	TGTGCCAGCAGACAACTGACTAGCGATTACGAGCAGTACTTC
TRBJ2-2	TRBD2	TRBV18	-	CASSPGLAGDGELFF	TGTGCCAGCTCACCGGGACTAGCGGGAGACGGGGAGCTGTTTTTT
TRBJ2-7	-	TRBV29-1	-	CSVGQVFTYEQYF	TGCAGCGTTGGGCAGGTTTTTACCTACGAGCAGTACTTC
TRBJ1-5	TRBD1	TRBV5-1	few	CASSYQGDQPQHF	TGCGCCAGCAGTTACCAGGGGGATCAGCCCCAGCATTTT
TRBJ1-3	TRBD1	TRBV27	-	CASSARNRGPGNTIYF	TGTGCCAGCAGTGCCCGCAACAGGGGCCCTGGAAACACCATATATTTT
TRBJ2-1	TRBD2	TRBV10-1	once	CASSESASGGNEQFF	TGCGCCAGCAGTGAGTCGGCTAGCGGGGGGAATGAGCAGTTCTTC
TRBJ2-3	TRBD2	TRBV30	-	CAWSGVSGSTDTQYF	TGTGCCTGGAGTGGGGTTAGCGGGAGCACAGATACGCAGTATTTT
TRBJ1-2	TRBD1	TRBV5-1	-	CASSPGQEYGYTF	TGCGCCAGCAGCCCCGGACAGGAATATGGCTACACCTTC
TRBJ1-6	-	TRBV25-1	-	CASSERGFGSPLHF	TGTGCCAGCAGTGAACGTGGGTTCGGGTCACCCCTCCACTTT
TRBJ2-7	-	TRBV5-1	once	CASRILGGLSYEQYF	TGCGCCAGCAGGATCCTGGGAGGCCTCTCCTACGAGCAGTACTTC